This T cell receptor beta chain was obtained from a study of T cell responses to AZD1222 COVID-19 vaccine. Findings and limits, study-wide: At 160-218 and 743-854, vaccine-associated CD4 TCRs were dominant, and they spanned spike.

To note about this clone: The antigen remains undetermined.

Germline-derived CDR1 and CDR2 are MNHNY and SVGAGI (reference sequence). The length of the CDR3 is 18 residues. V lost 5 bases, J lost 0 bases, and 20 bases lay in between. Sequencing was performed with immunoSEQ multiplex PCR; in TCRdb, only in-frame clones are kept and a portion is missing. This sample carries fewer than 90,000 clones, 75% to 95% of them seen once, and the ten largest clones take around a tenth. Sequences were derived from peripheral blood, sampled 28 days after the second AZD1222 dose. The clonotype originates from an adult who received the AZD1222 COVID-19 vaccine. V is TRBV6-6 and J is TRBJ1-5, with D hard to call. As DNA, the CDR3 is TGTGCCAGCAGTCCCGGGTATGTGTTCCGGAATAGCAATCAGCCCCAGCATTTT. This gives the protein CASSPGYVFRNSNQPQHF.